The present entry profiles one T cell receptor beta chain with its context. The target antigen is unknown. The CDR3 extends over 15 amino acids. Germline lookup yields CDR1 SEHNR and CDR2 FQNEAQ (reference sequence). V lost 5 bases, J lost 4 bases, and 4 bases stayed unmatched. This sample was included in a study of CD8+CD57+ T cells in acquired aplastic anemia. Study overall: Healthy CD8+ samples averaged about 11.0 million reads.

Whole-study findings and limits: Patients were compared with controls for CD8+ Simpson's diversity, and no significant difference emerged.

The TCR beta profiling, which covered VDJ combination and CDR3 sequence, was carried out using genomic DNA as the template. TCRdb processed the reads anew with MiXCR; each CDR3 protein has one entry. The table lists roughly 420,000 distinct CDR3 sequences, 65% to 80% of them singletons. The sequence came from a human donor in good health, serving as a control. Sequencing used sorted CD4+, CD8+, or CD8+CD57+ T cells (not recorded which) from PBMCs. V and J are TRBV7-9 and TRBJ2-5, with 13 bases matching TRBD2. The CDR3 sequence is CASSPGTSGAETQYF. The CDR3 bases are TGTGCCAGCAGCCCAGGGACTAGCGGGGCAGAGACCCAGTACTTC.